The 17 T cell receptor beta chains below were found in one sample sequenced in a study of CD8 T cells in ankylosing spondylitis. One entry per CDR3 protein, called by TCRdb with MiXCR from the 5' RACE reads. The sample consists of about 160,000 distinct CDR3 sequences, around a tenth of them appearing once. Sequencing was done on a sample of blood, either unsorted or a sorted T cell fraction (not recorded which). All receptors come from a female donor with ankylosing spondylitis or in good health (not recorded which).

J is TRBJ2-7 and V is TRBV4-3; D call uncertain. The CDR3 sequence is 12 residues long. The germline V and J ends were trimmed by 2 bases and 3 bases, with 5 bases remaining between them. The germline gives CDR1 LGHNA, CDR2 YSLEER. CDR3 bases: TGCGCCAGCAGCCAACCGGACTACGAGCAGTACTTC. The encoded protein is CASSQPDYEQYF.

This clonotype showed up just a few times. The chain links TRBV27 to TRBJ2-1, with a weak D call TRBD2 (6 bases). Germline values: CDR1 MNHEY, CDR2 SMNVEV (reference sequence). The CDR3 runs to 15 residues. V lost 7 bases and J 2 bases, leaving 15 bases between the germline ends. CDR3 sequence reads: CASTVGGTPYNEQFF. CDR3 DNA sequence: TGTGCCAGCACTGTTGGCGGGACCCCCTACAATGAGCAGTTCTTC.

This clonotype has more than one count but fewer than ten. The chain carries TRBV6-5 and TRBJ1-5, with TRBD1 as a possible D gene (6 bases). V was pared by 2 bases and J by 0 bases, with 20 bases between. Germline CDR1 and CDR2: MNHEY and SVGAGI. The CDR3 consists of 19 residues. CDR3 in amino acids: CASSYTKGDGPYSNQPQHF. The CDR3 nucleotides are TGTGCCAGCAGTTACACCAAGGGGGACGGACCATATAGCAATCAGCCCCAGCATTTT.

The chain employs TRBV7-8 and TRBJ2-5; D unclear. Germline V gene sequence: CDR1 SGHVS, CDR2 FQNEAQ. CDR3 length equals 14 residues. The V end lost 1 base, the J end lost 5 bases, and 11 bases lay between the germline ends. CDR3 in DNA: TGTGCCAGCAGCTTAGTACTCCCTCCGGAGACCCAGTACTTC. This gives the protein CASSLVLPPETQYF.

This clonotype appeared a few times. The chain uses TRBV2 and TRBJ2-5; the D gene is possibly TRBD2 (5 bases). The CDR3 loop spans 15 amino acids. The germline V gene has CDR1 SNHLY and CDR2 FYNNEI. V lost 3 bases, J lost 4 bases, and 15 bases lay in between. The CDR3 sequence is CASSEWKGVPETQYF. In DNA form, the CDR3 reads TGTGCCAGCAGTGAGTGGAAGGGAGTACCAGAGACCCAGTACTTC.

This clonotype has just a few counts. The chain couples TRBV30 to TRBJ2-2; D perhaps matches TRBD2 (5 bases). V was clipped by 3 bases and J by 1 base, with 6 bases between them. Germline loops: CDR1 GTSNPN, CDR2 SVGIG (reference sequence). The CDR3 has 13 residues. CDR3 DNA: TGTGCCTGGAGGGCGGGGAACACCGGGGAGCTGTTTTTT. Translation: CAWRAGNTGELFF.

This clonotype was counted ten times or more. DNA for the CDR3: TGTGCCAGCAGTTTCTTGGGACCGGAGAACACTGAAGCTTTCTTT. Protein: CASSFLGPENTEAFF. The rearrangement links TRBV12-3 or TRBV12-4 to TRBJ1-1; maybe TRBD1 (5 bases). The CDR3 is 15 residues long. V shed 3 bases and J shed 1 base, with 12 bases lying between them.

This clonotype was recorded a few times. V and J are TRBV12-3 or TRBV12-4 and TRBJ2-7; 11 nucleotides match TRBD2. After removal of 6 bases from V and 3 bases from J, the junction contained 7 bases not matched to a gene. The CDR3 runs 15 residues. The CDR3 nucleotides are TGTGCCAGCAGCGCCGGGACTAGCGGAATCTACGAGCAGTACTTC. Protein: CASSAGTSGIYEQYF.

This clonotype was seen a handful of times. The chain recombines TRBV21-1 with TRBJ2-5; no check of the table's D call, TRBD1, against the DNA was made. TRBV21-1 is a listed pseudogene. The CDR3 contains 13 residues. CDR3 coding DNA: TGTGCCAGCACCCTGGGACAGCAAGAGACCCAGTACTTC. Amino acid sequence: CASTLGQQETQYF.

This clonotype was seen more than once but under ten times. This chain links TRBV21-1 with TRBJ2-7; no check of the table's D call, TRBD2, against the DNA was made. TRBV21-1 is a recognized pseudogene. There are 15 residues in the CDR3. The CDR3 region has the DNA TGTGCCAGCAGCAAGGAAGGGCCTCTCGCCTACGAGCAGTACTTC. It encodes CASSKEGPLAYEQYF.

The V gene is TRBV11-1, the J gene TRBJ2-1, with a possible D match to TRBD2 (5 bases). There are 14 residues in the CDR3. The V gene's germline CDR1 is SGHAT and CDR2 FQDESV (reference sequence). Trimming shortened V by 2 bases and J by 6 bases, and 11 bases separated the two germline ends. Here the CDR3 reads CASSLMGSGNEQFF. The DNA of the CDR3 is TGTGCCAGCAGCTTAATGGGGAGTGGCAATGAGCAGTTCTTC.

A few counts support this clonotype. The CDR3 DNA reads TGCAGTGCTAGACCCCAGGGGGCCGACACAGATACGCAGTATTTT. It codes for CSARPQGADTDTQYF. The chain uses TRBV20-1 and TRBJ2-3; TRBD1 agrees at 8 bases. Germline values: CDR1 DFQATT, CDR2 SNEGSKA (reference sequence). The CDR3 extends over 15 amino acids. Trimming removed 2 bases from V and 2 bases from J; junction bases left unmatched: 6.

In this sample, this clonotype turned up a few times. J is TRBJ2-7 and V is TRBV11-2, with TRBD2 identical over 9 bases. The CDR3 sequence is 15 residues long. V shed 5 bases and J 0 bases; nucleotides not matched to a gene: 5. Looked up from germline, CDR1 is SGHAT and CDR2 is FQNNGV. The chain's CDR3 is CASSNRLAASYEQYF. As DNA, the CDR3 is TGTGCCAGCAGCAATAGACTAGCGGCCTCCTACGAGCAGTACTTC.

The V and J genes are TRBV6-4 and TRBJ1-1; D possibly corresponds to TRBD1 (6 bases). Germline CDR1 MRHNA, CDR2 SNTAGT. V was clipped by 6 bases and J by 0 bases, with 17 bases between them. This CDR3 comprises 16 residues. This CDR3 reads CASRYQIGQMNTEAFF. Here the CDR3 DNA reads TGTGCCAGCAGATACCAAATTGGACAGATGAACACTGAAGCTTTCTTT.

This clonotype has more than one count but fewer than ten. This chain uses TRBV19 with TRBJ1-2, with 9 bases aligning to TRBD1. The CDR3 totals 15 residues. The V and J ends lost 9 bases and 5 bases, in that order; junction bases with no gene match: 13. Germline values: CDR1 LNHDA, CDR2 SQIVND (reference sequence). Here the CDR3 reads CASTVPKQGAYGYTF. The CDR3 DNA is TGTGCCAGCACGGTACCCAAACAGGGGGCTTATGGCTACACCTTC.

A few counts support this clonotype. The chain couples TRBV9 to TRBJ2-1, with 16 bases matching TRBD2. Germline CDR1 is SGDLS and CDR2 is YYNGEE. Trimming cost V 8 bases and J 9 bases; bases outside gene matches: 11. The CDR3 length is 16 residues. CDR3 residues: CASTGLAGGPSGEQFF. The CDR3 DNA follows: TGTGCCAGTACGGGACTAGCGGGAGGGCCCTCGGGTGAGCAGTTCTTC.

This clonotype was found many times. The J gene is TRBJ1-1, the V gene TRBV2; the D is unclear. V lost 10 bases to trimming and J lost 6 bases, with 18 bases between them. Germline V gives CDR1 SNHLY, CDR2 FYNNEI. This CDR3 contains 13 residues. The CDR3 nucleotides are TGTGCCAACGTATACATGGGGATCGCTGAAGCTTTCTTT. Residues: CANVYMGIAEAFF.